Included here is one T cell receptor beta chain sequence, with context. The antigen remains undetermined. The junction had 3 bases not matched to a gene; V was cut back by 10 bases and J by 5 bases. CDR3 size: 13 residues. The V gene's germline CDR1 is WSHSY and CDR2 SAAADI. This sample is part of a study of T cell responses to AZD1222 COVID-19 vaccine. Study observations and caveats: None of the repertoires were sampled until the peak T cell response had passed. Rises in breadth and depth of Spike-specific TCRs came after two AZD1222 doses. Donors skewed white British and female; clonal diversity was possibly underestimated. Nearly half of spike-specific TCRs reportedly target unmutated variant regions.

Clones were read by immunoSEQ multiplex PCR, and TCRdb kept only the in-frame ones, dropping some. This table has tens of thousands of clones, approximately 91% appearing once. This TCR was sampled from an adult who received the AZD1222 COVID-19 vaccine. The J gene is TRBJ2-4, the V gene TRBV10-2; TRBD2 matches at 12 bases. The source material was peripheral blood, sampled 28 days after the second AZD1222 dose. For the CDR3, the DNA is TGCGCCACCAGACTAGCGGGGGAAAACATTCAGTACTTC. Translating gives CATRLAGENIQYF.